Sequencing of this TCR beta chain was carried out in a study of cytomegalovirus exposure and HLA in healthy donors. CDR3 length equals 14 residues. Trimming removed 5 bases from V and 5 bases from J; junction bases left unmatched: 6. The V gene's germline CDR1 is LNHDA and CDR2 SQIVND (reference sequence). PCR employed 60 Vbeta and 13 Jbeta primers. Profiling relied on immunoSEQ multiplex PCR, and the TCRdb table lists in-frame clones only, not all of them. The sample has about 190,000 clones, 82% seen once; the top ten hold under 0.9%. The material sequenced was PBMCs. V is TRBV19 and J is TRBJ2-7; 10 bases map to TRBD1. The sequence came from a woman younger than 35 in good health and CMV-seronegative. CDR3 nucleotides: TGTGCCAGTAGTGTCCGGGACAGGGGCCACGAGCAGTACTTC. Its protein product is CASSVRDRGHEQYF. Using reference TRBV19 and TRBJ2-7 for the parts outside the CDR3, the full variable domain is DGGITQSPKYLFRKEGQNVTLSCEQNLNHDAMYWYRQDPGQGLRLIYYSQIVNDFQKGDIAEGYSVSREKKESFPLTVTSAQKNPTAFYLCASSVRDRGHEQYFGPGTRLTVT.